Described below is a single TCR beta chain sequence and its context. After extraction with the RNeasy kit, roughly 0.45 to 1 ug of the RNA was reverse transcribed using random hexamers. TCRdb ran MiXCR on the immunoSEQ multiplex PCR reads and lists one entry per CDR3 protein. The data hold under 200,000 distinct CDR3 sequences, with roughly 95% observed a single time. This specimen belongs to a study of CD8 T cells in Susac syndrome. CDR3 length: 14 amino acids. The ends were cut back, 4 bases at V and 4 bases at J, with 13 bases in the middle. Germline V CDR1 and CDR2: SQVTM, ANQGSEA. Sequencing was done on a sample of CD4+ T cells from PBMCs. The chain has TRBV29-1 and TRBJ1-4; weak D call: TRBD1 (5 bases). This TCR derives from a human donor with Susac syndrome. CDR3 residues: CSVVGGPLNEKLFF. CDR3 in DNA: TGCAGCGTTGTCGGGGGTCCCCTTAATGAAAAACTGTTTTTT.